This is a list of T cell receptor beta chains from one sample in a study of CD8+CD57+ T cells in acquired aplastic anemia. MiXCR, run by TCRdb on the reads, gives a single entry per CDR3 protein. The sample lists under 200,000 distinct CDR3 sequences, 47% occurring once. Sequenced sample: sorted CD4+, CD8+, or CD8+CD57+ T cells (not recorded which) from PBMCs. These receptors were collected from a human donor with aplastic anemia. The CDR3 runs from the conserved cysteine through the conserved F or W. Each record gives: J gene, V gene, D gene, clone size, CDR3 DNA, CDR3 protein. The D gene is left open where the match is weak. Some rows have no size entry. The others give once, few or many, or a class for an expanded clone.

TRBJ1-2,TRBV7-9,TRBD1,NA,TGTGCCAGCAGCTTAGGTGGGACAGGGAGTTTTGGCTACACCTTC,CASSLGGTGSFGYTF
TRBJ2-3,TRBV7-2,NA,NA,TGTGCCAGCAGCTTGTATCCTAGCACAGATACGCAGTATTTT,CASSLYPSTDTQYF
TRBJ2-1,TRBV6-2/TRBV6-3,NA,few,TGTGCCAGCATTCAGCCCCCGGAGGCCAATGAGCAGTTCTTC,CASIQPPEANEQFF
TRBJ2-5,TRBV7-2,NA,NA,TGTGCCAGCAGCCGGGGAGCGGCAGAGACCCAGTACTTC,CASSRGAAETQYF
TRBJ1-5,TRBV10-3,NA,NA,TGTGCCATCAGTGAGTCGGGGGGCGGCAATCAGCCCCAGCATTTT,CAISESGGGNQPQHF
TRBJ2-7,TRBV20-1,TRBD1,NA,TGCAGTGCTAGAGACGGGACAGGACCCTCCTACGAGCAGTACTTC,CSARDGTGPSYEQYF
TRBJ2-1,TRBV19,NA,NA,TGTGCCAGTAGTCTAAGACTAATAGATGATCAGTTCTTC,CASSLRLIDDQFF
TRBJ2-1,TRBV29-1,TRBD2,NA,TGCAGCGTTGCCCGGACTAGTGCCTACAATGAGCAGTTCTTC,CSVARTSAYNEQFF
TRBJ2-7,TRBV6-1,NA,NA,TGTGCCAGCAGTGAGGTCGGGCCCTCCTACGAGCAGTACTTC,CASSEVGPSYEQYF
TRBJ1-3,TRBV19,TRBD1,many,TGTGCCAGTAGCTCGCGGACAGGCCGGAGAGAGGGGACCATATATTTT,CASSSRTGRREGTIYF
TRBJ1-5,TRBV6-1,NA,many,TGTGCCAGCAGGCCAGACAGAGATCAGCCCCAGCATTTT,CASRPDRDQPQHF
TRBJ1-1,TRBV30,NA,NA,TGTGCCTGGAGTGTTATAGCAAAGAACACTGAAGCTTTCTTT,CAWSVIAKNTEAFF
TRBJ1-1,TRBV6-5,NA,many,TGTGCCAGCAGTTACACCACGTTTTCGGTGATTCTCACTGAAGCTTTCTTT,CASSYTTFSVILTEAFF
TRBJ1-1,TRBV25-1,NA,NA,TGTGCCAGCAGTGAATACGGGGGCTCAGGATTTAGTACGGCTTTCTTT,CASSEYGGSGFSTAFF
TRBJ2-5,TRBV7-3,NA,few,TGTGCAAGTCGGGGGGCAGGAGAGACCCAGTACTTC,CASRGAGETQYF
TRBJ1-2,TRBV13,TRBD1,NA,TGTGCCAGCAGCTCAACAGGGGGAGGCCACACCTTC,CASSSTGGGHTF
TRBJ1-2,TRBV28,TRBD1,many,TGTGCCAGCGTTACTTCGGGACAGAGCTATGGCTACACCTTC,CASVTSGQSYGYTF
TRBJ1-5,TRBV19,NA,NA,TGTGCCACCATTCAGGACAGTTATAGCAATCAGCCCCAGCATTTT,CATIQDSYSNQPQHF
TRBJ1-5,TRBV18,NA,NA,TGTGCCAGCTCACCCGACGGCGTTAGCAATCAGCCCCAGCATTTT,CASSPDGVSNQPQHF
TRBJ2-7,TRBV10-3,TRBD1,NA,TGTGCCATCAGTGAGGCGTGGGGGACAGTACGCTGCGAGCAGTACTTC,CAISEAWGTVRCEQYF